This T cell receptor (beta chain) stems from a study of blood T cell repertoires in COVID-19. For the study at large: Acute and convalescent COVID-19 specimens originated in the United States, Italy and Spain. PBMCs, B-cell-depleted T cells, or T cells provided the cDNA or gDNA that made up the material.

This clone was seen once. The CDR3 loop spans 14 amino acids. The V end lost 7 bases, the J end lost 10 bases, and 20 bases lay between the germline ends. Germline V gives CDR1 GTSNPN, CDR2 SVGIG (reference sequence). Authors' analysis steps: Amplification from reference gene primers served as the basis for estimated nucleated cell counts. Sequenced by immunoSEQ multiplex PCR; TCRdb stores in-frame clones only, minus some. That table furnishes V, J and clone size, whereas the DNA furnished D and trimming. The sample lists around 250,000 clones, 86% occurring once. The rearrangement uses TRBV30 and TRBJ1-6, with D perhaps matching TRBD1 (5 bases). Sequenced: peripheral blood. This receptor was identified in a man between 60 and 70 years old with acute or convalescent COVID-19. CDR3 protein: CASVPRQRGSPLHF. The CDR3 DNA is TGTGCCTCGGTCCCTAGGCAAAGGGGATCACCCCTCCACTTT.